These 25 T cell receptor beta chains share one sample of origin, sequenced in a study of blood T cell repertoires in COVID-19. Assay used: immunoSEQ multiplex PCR; TCRdb lists only in-frame clones, some missing. The table lists roughly 220,000 clones, 70% to 90% of them singletons, with roughly 10% in the top ten. Sequences were obtained from peripheral blood. Source of these receptors: a woman between 50 and 59 years old with COVID-19, enrolled during active disease.

J is TRBJ1-2 and V is TRBV9; D gene uncertain. This CDR3 spans 12 amino acids. V lost 2 bases to trimming and J lost 7 bases, with 9 bases between them. Germline assignment: CDR1 SGDLS and CDR2 YYNGEE. The CDR3 nucleotides are TGTGCCAGCAGCGTGCGGTCGGGTGGCTACACCTTC. Protein: CASSVRSGGYTF.

This rearrangement joins TRBV5-1 to TRBJ2-5; 8 nucleotides agree with TRBD1. The CDR3 has 14 amino acids. CDR1 and CDR2 (germline): SGHRS, YFSETQ. V shed 0 bases and J 5 bases; nucleotides not matched to a gene: 3. DNA of the CDR3: TGCGCCAGCAGCTTGGGACAGGGGAGGGAGACCCAGTACTTC. Protein sequence: CASSLGQGRETQYF.

DNA for the CDR3: TGTGCCAGCAGCGTAGCGGGGACAGGGCCCCCAAATAACTATGGCTACACCTTC. This encodes CASSVAGTGPPNNYGYTF. V is TRBV9 and J is TRBJ1-2; 9 nucleotides align to TRBD1. The CDR3 spans 18 residues. V lost 0 bases and J lost 1; bases outside the gene matches: 10. CDR1 and CDR2 from the germline V gene are SGDLS and YYNGEE.

The rearrangement links TRBV29-1 to TRBJ1-2, with unresolved D. Germline CDR1 reads SQVTM; CDR2 reads ANQGSEA. The CDR3 loop spans 12 amino acids. V lost 3 bases, J lost 8 bases, and 13 bases lay in between. The CDR3 DNA sequence: TGCAGCGTTGATGAGGGCCCGGGGGGCTACACCTTC. Its translation is CSVDEGPGGYTF.

The J gene is TRBJ1-2, the V gene TRBV11-2; the D is unclear. Germline CDR1 is SGHAT and CDR2 is FQNNGV. Trimming left V 5 bases short and J 8 bases short, with 21 bases between. The CDR3 length is 15 residues. The CDR3 protein is CASSVSPRDIRGYTF. In nucleotides, the CDR3 is TGTGCCAGCAGCGTCTCACCACGTGACATTCGAGGCTACACCTTC.

This clone was seen a single time. The chain employs TRBV28 and TRBJ1-2, with 9 bases identical to TRBD1. After removal of 5 bases from V and 8 bases from J, the junction contained 15 bases not matched to a gene. The CDR3 covers 16 residues. Germline CDR1 MDHEN, CDR2 SYDVKM. CDR3 nucleotides: TGTGCCAGCAGTCCACAGGGGGCGCGGGGTACCTCCGGCTACACCTTC. As protein: CASSPQGARGTSGYTF.

The chain is built from TRBV28 and TRBJ1-1; tentative D call: TRBD1 (5 bases). CDR1 is MDHEN and CDR2 is SYDVKM in the germline V gene. The V end lost 8 bases, the J end lost 0 bases, and 13 bases lay between the germline ends. This CDR3 spans 14 amino acids. In DNA form, the CDR3 reads TGTGCCAGCGTCAGGGCACCCGTGAACACTGAAGCTTTCTTT. The encoded protein is CASVRAPVNTEAFF.

This clone was seen a single time. This chain connects TRBV5-8 to TRBJ2-3, with D unclear. There are 13 residues in the CDR3. Germline CDR1 is SGHTS and CDR2 is YDEGEE. The ends were cut back, 2 bases at V and 0 bases at J, with 4 bases in the middle. The CDR3 spells CASSFGSTDTQYF. Written as DNA, the CDR3 is TGTGCCAGCAGCTTTGGCAGCACAGATACGCAGTATTTT.

The chain couples TRBV28 to TRBJ2-7; D gene ambiguous. V lost 4 bases to trimming and J lost 10 bases, with 14 bases between them. CDR1 and CDR2 (germline): MDHEN, SYDVKM. CDR3 length equals 12 residues. CDR3 in amino acids: CASSSLSSKQYF. In nucleotides, the CDR3 is TGTGCCAGCAGTTCTCTGAGCTCAAAACAGTACTTC.

This clone has only one observation. J is TRBJ1-1 and V is TRBV3-1 (or the pseudogene TRBV3-2), with D maybe TRBD1 (5 bases). The CDR3 runs to 14 residues. Germline assignment: CDR1 LGHDT and CDR2 YNNKEL (reference sequence). Trimming pared 0 bases from V and 5 bases from J, leaving 10 bases between. The CDR3 here is CASSQDFQGTEAFF. The CDR3 nucleotides read TGTGCCAGCAGCCAAGATTTTCAGGGAACTGAAGCTTTCTTT.

This chain joins TRBV28 and TRBJ1-2; tentative D call: TRBD1 (5 bases). Trimming took off 3 bases at V and 4 bases at J, with 12 bases between the two ends. This CDR3 is built from 14 residues. Germline CDR1 MDHEN, CDR2 SYDVKM. The CDR3 DNA reads TGTGCCAGCAGTTTGCAAGGGGACTTCTATGGCTACACCTTC. Protein: CASSLQGDFYGYTF.

V gene TRBV5-1 combines with J gene TRBJ2-3; 7 bases are a match to TRBD1. V gave up 7 bases and J gave up 2 bases; unmatched junction bases: 7. Per germline, CDR1 SGHRS and CDR2 YFSETQ. This CDR3 has 14 amino acids. The CDR3 region is CASCVGQSTDTQYF. As DNA, the CDR3 is TGCGCCAGCTGCGTGGGACAGTCCACAGATACGCAGTATTTT.

The CDR3 loop reads CASSAQLAGGLGANVLTF. In DNA form, the CDR3 reads TGTGCCAGCAGCGCCCAACTAGCGGGGGGGCTTGGGGCCAACGTCCTGACTTTC. The chain links TRBV9 to TRBJ2-6, with TRBD2 matching 13 bases. The CDR3 extends over 18 amino acids. Losses at the gene ends were 3 bases for V and 3 bases for J; bases not matched to a gene: 6. CDR1 is SGDLS, CDR2 YYNGEE, per germline.

V and J are TRBV6-1 and TRBJ1-2; D call uncertain. Per germline, CDR1 MNHNS and CDR2 SASEGT. The length of the CDR3 is 13 residues. The germline V and J ends were trimmed by 3 bases and 0 bases, with 5 bases remaining between them. This CDR3 is CASSDPPNYGYTF. The CDR3 region has the DNA TGTGCCAGCAGTGACCCTCCTAACTATGGCTACACCTTC.

The rearrangement joins TRBV19 to TRBJ2-2; D may be TRBD1 (5 bases). Germline-derived CDR1 and CDR2 are LNHDA and SQIVND (reference sequence). Trimming took 7 bases from V and 12 from J, leaving 15 bases between them. CDR3 length equals 12 residues. CDR3: CASNPQQGQLFF. The CDR3 coding sequence is TGTGCCAGTAACCCTCAGCAGGGCCAGCTGTTTTTT.

The rearrangement uses TRBV10-3 and TRBJ1-3; maybe TRBD1 (6 bases). Trimming removed 3 bases from V and 2 bases from J, with 11 bases in between. Germline CDR1 and CDR2: ENHRY and SYGVKD. This CDR3 is built from 15 residues. This CDR3 is CAISDRGWPGNTIYF. The CDR3 nucleotides read TGTGCCATCAGTGACAGGGGTTGGCCTGGAAACACCATATATTTT.

This clone came up once. The chain couples TRBV10-2 to TRBJ1-5, with no clear D. CDR1 and CDR2 from the germline V gene are WSHSY and SAAADI. V lost 2 bases, J lost 3 bases, and 8 bases lay in between. This CDR3 spans 14 amino acids. The CDR3, as DNA: TGCGCCAGCAGTGAGGGCCAGGCCAATCAGCCCCAGCATTTT. It yields the protein CASSEGQANQPQHF.

V usage is TRBV5-8 and J usage is TRBJ2-4, with D perhaps TRBD1 (6 bases). This CDR3 comprises 12 residues. V gave up 9 bases and J gave up 8 bases, with 15 bases separating them. CDR1 is SGHTS, CDR2 YDEGEE, per germline. The CDR3 bases are TGTGCCATCGACAGGTACTTCGACATTCAGTACTTC. It codes for CAIDRYFDIQYF.

The sample holds one count of this clone. V and J are TRBV6-5 and TRBJ2-7; 8 nucleotides line up with TRBD1. Germline-derived CDR1 and CDR2 are MNHEY and SVGAGI. The CDR3 consists of 13 residues. The junction had 3 bases not matched to a gene; V was cut back by 5 bases and J by 3 bases. CDR3 in DNA: TGTGCCAGCAGTCAGGGGGCCCTCTACGAGCAGTACGTC. Its protein product is CASSQGALYEQYV.

V gene TRBV30 combines with J gene TRBJ2-3, with 9 bases fitting TRBD2. CDR1 GTSNPN and CDR2 SVGIG come from the germline V gene (reference sequence). J gave up 2 bases and V 6 bases, and 6 bases lay outside the gene matches. This CDR3 spans 14 amino acids. The CDR3 region has the DNA TGTGCCTGTTCGCTAGCGGGGTTCACAGATACGCAGTATTTT. Protein sequence: CACSLAGFTDTQYF.

This clone was seen a few times. The CDR3 nucleotides are TGTGCCACCAGTGATTTCGTGCAGGGTAACGAGCAGTACGTC. Translated, it gives CATSDFVQGNEQYV. The J gene is TRBJ2-7, the V gene TRBV24-1; D may be TRBD1 (5 bases). This CDR3 contains 14 residues. Germline V gene sequence: CDR1 KGHDR, CDR2 SFDVKD. The V end was cut by 1 base, the J end by 5 bases, with 11 bases between.

The chain is built from TRBV11-3 and TRBJ2-7; 8 positions match TRBD1. Germline assignment: CDR1 SGHNT and CDR2 YENEEA. V lost 7 bases, J lost 0 bases, and 5 bases stayed unmatched. The length of the CDR3 is 14 residues. The CDR3 protein is CASTRGPSSYEQYF. CDR3 nucleotide sequence: TGTGCCAGCACCAGGGGGCCCAGCTCCTACGAGCAGTACTTC.

CDR3 sequence: CATSSGAINSNQPQHF. The CDR3 bases are TGTGCCACCAGCAGTGGGGCAATTAATAGCAATCAGCCCCAGCATTTT. The J gene is TRBJ1-5, the V gene TRBV15, with D maybe TRBD1 (5 bases). The CDR3 covers 16 residues. V was shortened by 3 bases and J by 0 bases, with 12 bases between the two germline ends. Germline V gene data show CDR1 as LNHNV and CDR2 as YYDKDF (reference sequence).

V gene TRBV19 combines with J gene TRBJ2-3, with D unclear. CDR1 LNHDA and CDR2 SQIVND come from the germline V gene (reference sequence). V lost 1 base and J lost 0, with 8 bases in between. The CDR3 totals 15 residues. The CDR3, as DNA: TGTGCCAGTAGTATAGCAGGCAGAAGCACAGATACGCAGTATTTT. Translation gives CASSIAGRSTDTQYF.

The sample holds one count of this clone. The chain uses TRBV19 and TRBJ1-5, with TRBD1 matching 8 bases. Per germline, CDR1 LNHDA and CDR2 SQIVND (reference sequence). J was trimmed by 6 bases and V by 6 bases; bases with no gene match: 10. CDR3 length: 15 amino acids. CDR3 DNA sequence: TGTGCCAGTAGATCAGGGGGCGGCCAGAGTCAGCCCCAGCATTTT. Protein sequence: CASRSGGGQSQPQHF. The variable domain in full, completed from reference TRBV19 and TRBJ1-5, reads DGGITQSPKYLFRKEGQNVTLSCEQNLNHDAMYWYRQDPGQGLRLIYYSQIVNDFQKGDIAEGYSVSREKKESFPLTVTSAQKNPTAFYLCASRSGGGQSQPQHFGDGTRLSIL.